The 26 T cell receptor beta chains below come from one sample, sequenced in a study of blood T cell repertoires in COVID-19. TCRdb keeps only in-frame clones here, not all; method: immunoSEQ multiplex PCR. This table has 100,000 or so clones, approximately 93% appearing once. The sample taken for sequencing was peripheral blood. The source is a man between 60 and 75 years old with acute or convalescent COVID-19.

The J gene is TRBJ1-2, the V gene TRBV30; tentatively, D is TRBD1 (6 bases). This CDR3 region has 13 residues. CDR1 and CDR2 (germline): GTSNPN, SVGIG (reference sequence). V lost 2 bases and J 4 bases, leaving 11 bases between the germline ends. The CDR3 DNA follows: TGTGCCTGGAGTATCGACAGGCTCTATGGCTACACCTTC. Its protein is CAWSIDRLYGYTF. Based on the CDR3 plus reference TRBV30 and TRBJ1-2, the full variable domain is SQTIHQWPATLVQPVGSPLSLECTVEGTSNPNLYWYRQAAGRGLQLLFYSVGIGQISSEVPQNLSASRPQDRQFILSSKKLLLSDSGFYLCAWSIDRLYGYTFGSGTRLTVV.

V gene TRBV5-1 combines with J gene TRBJ2-1; the match to TRBD2 covers 8 bases. V shed 4 bases, J shed 9 bases, and the junction held 6 bases outside the gene matches. The germline V gene has CDR1 SGHRS and CDR2 YFSETQ. The length of the CDR3 is 13 residues. For the CDR3, the DNA is TGCGCCAGCAGCCGGGAGGGGCTCGGTGAGCAGTTCTTC. It specifies CASSREGLGEQFF.

This clone was found a few times. This CDR3 reads CASSQGVYRRLNTEAFF. DNA of the CDR3: TGCGCCAGCAGCCAAGGGGTATACAGGAGACTGAACACTGAAGCTTTCTTT. The chain carries TRBV4-1 and TRBJ1-1, with a possible D match to TRBD1 (5 bases). V shed 1 base and J shed 0 bases, with 15 bases lying between them. Germline lookup yields CDR1 MGHRA and CDR2 YSYEKL. The CDR3 sequence is 17 residues long.

CDR3 protein: CSVEGAGGGETQYF. As DNA, the CDR3 is TGCAGCGTTGAAGGAGCGGGAGGGGGAGAGACCCAGTACTTC. The rearrangement joins TRBV29-1 to TRBJ2-5; TRBD2 aligns across 10 bases. Losses at the gene ends were 1 base for V and 4 bases for J; bases not matched to a gene: 3. Germline V CDR1 and CDR2: SQVTM, ANQGSEA. This CDR3 comprises 14 residues.

The rearrangement joins TRBV6-1 to TRBJ2-7, with 8 nucleotides matching TRBD2. The CDR3 length is 18 residues. Germline V gene lookup returns CDR1 MNHNS and CDR2 SASEGT. Unmatched junction bases numbered 16, after V lost 2 bases and J lost 4 bases. This CDR3 is CASSEPGRGRAPKYEQYV. In DNA form, the CDR3 reads TGTGCCAGCAGTGAACCCGGGAGGGGGAGGGCCCCAAAGTACGAGCAGTACGTC.

V gene TRBV7-3 combines with J gene TRBJ2-1; 10 bases map to TRBD1. The CDR3 totals 19 residues. Germline CDR1 reads SGHTA; CDR2 reads FQGTGA. The trim removed 5 bases at V and 0 bases at J, leaving 13 bases unmatched. The CDR3 DNA sequence: TGTGCCAGCAGCCCGCAAGGGACAGGGGTATTAATCTCCTACAATGAGCAGTTCTTC. It is translated as CASSPQGTGVLISYNEQFF.

The chain combines TRBV4-1 with TRBJ2-1, with 7 bases lining up with TRBD2. This CDR3 has 15 amino acids. V trimming: 0 bases; J trimming: 4 bases; junction bases outside the gene matches: 3. Per germline, CDR1 MGHRA and CDR2 YSYEKL. In DNA, the CDR3 is TGCGCCAGCAGCCAAGAGTCTAGCGGTTACAATGAGCAGTTCTTC. This codes for CASSQESSGYNEQFF.

The chain links TRBV11-2 to TRBJ2-3; 7 nucleotides agree with TRBD1. Germline V gives CDR1 SGHAT, CDR2 FQNNGV. The V and J ends lost 1 base and 2 bases, in that order; junction bases with no gene match: 12. The CDR3 spans 18 residues. This chain's CDR3 is CASSLARRLQGLTDTQYF. The CDR3 nucleotides read TGTGCCAGCAGCTTAGCCCGCCGATTACAGGGGCTCACAGATACGCAGTATTTT.

The V call is TRBV6-6, the J call TRBJ1-4; 7 positions agree with TRBD1. J was trimmed by 8 bases and V by 6 bases; bases with no gene match: 9. Germline V gene data show CDR1 as MNHNY and CDR2 as SVGAGI (reference sequence). The CDR3 runs to 14 residues. The CDR3 bases are TGTGCCAGCAGGCCGGCAGGGGGTGGGGAAAAACTGTTTTTT. It codes for CASRPAGGGEKLFF.

The chain couples TRBV7-9 to TRBJ1-2; D is perhaps TRBD1 (5 bases). With 8 bases removed from V and 5 bases from J, the gap between germline ends came to 18 bases. From germline, CDR1 is SEHNR and CDR2 FQNEAQ (reference sequence). This CDR3 comprises 14 residues. The CDR3 region has the DNA TGTGCCAGCGAGCGGGACTCCGGGAGGTATGGCTACACCTTC. It translates to CASERDSGRYGYTF.

The chain carries TRBV27 and TRBJ2-7, with TRBD1 identical over 9 bases. Germline values: CDR1 MNHEY, CDR2 SMNVEV (reference sequence). The trim removed 6 bases at V and 2 bases at J, leaving 5 bases unmatched. The CDR3 totals 14 residues. As DNA, the CDR3 is TGTGCCAGCAGCCCATGGACAGGGGCCTACGAGCAGTACTTC. It translates to CASSPWTGAYEQYF.

This chain connects TRBV30 to TRBJ2-6; D uncertain. V lost 1 base, J lost 0 bases, and 4 bases lay in between. Germline V gene sequence: CDR1 GTSNPN, CDR2 SVGIG (reference sequence). This CDR3 region has 14 residues. CDR3 protein: CAWSGSSGANVLTF. The CDR3 DNA reads TGTGCCTGGAGTGGGAGCTCTGGGGCCAACGTCCTGACTTTC.

This clone was counted many times. The V gene is TRBV3-1 (or the pseudogene TRBV3-2), the J gene TRBJ1-1; D unresolved. V dropped 4 bases and J dropped 7 bases, with 10 bases sitting between them. CDR3 length: 12 residues. Germline CDR1 LGHDT, CDR2 YNNKEL (reference sequence). The CDR3 is CASSLRRDEAFF. In nucleotides, the CDR3 is TGTGCCAGCAGCCTTAGACGGGATGAAGCTTTCTTT.

The chain employs TRBV11-2 and TRBJ1-2; possibly TRBD1 for D (5 bases). Germline V gives CDR1 SGHAT, CDR2 FQNNGV. The ends were cut back, 5 bases at V and 2 bases at J, with 12 bases in the middle. The CDR3 loop spans 14 amino acids. The CDR3 loop is CASSGYGANYGYTF. CDR3 in DNA: TGTGCCAGCAGCGGCTATGGGGCGAACTATGGCTACACCTTC.

This chain links TRBV5-1 with TRBJ2-3; 7 nucleotides align to TRBD1. This CDR3 is built from 15 residues. Looked up from germline, CDR1 is SGHRS and CDR2 is YFSETQ. Trimming cost V 3 bases and J 2 bases; bases outside gene matches: 6. This CDR3 is CASSSFGQATDTQYF. The CDR3 DNA follows: TGCGCCAGCAGCTCCTTTGGACAGGCCACAGATACGCAGTATTTT.

This clone is a singleton in its sample. The chain carries TRBV7-8 and TRBJ2-7, with 10 positions matching TRBD2. Germline V gene lookup returns CDR1 SGHVS and CDR2 FQNEAQ. The CDR3 contains 17 residues. Losses at the gene ends were 4 bases for V and 0 bases for J; bases not matched to a gene: 9. The DNA of the CDR3 is TGTGCCAGCAGCTACATAGCGGGAGGAAAGAGCTCCTACGAGCAGTACTTC. Encoded protein: CASSYIAGGKSSYEQYF.

This chain links TRBV6-5 with TRBJ2-3; 8 bases are shared with TRBD2. Trimming at V came to 5 bases and at J to 0 bases, leaving 4 bases not matched to a gene. The CDR3 consists of 15 residues. CDR1 is MNHEY and CDR2 is SVGAGI in the germline V gene. The CDR3 bases are TGTGCCAGCAGTCGGGGGGGAGGCAGCACAGATACGCAGTATTTT. Protein sequence: CASSRGGGSTDTQYF.

The gene calls are TRBV10-3 and TRBJ1-1; TRBD1 matches at 7 bases. Germline V gives CDR1 ENHRY, CDR2 SYGVKD. Trimming took 5 bases from V and 1 from J; bases not matched to a gene: 4. The CDR3 totals 14 residues. The CDR3 is CAISPDRANTEAFF. CDR3 nucleotides: TGTGCCATCAGTCCCGACAGGGCGAACACTGAAGCTTTCTTT.

V usage is TRBV19 and J usage is TRBJ2-2, with TRBD2 matching 8 bases. Germline V gene sequence: CDR1 LNHDA, CDR2 SQIVND (reference sequence). The CDR3 runs 15 residues. V lost 6 bases to trimming and J lost 0 bases; unmatched junction nucleotides: 3. The CDR3 is CASRRSGANTGELFF. CDR3 sequence (DNA): TGTGCCAGTAGACGTAGCGGGGCGAACACCGGGGAGCTGTTTTTT. The full variable domain, in which reference TRBV19 and TRBJ2-2 provide the parts outside the CDR3, is DGGITQSPKYLFRKEGQNVTLSCEQNLNHDAMYWYRQDPGQGLRLIYYSQIVNDFQKGDIAEGYSVSREKKESFPLTVTSAQKNPTAFYLCASRRSGANTGELFFGEGSRLTVL.

CDR3 coding DNA: TGCGCCAGCCGCCTCGACTTTGGCACTGAAGCTTTCTTT. Its protein is CASRLDFGTEAFF. The V gene is TRBV5-1, the J gene TRBJ1-1; no reliable D call. Trimming removed 7 bases from V and 4 bases from J, with 14 bases in between. This CDR3 region has 13 residues. The germline V gene encodes CDR1 SGHRS and CDR2 YFSETQ.

This chain uses TRBV29-1 with TRBJ2-1; TRBD2 might be the D (5 bases). CDR3 size: 17 residues. V lost 2 bases and J lost 0, with 17 bases in between. CDR1 SQVTM and CDR2 ANQGSEA come from the germline V gene. The CDR3 spells CSVENPPGVSSYNEQFF. The CDR3 bases are TGCAGCGTTGAAAATCCCCCCGGGGTTAGCTCCTACAATGAGCAGTTCTTC.

The chain joins TRBV28 to TRBJ1-3; TRBD1 is a possible D gene (6 bases). CDR3 size: 14 residues. Trimming removed 3 bases at V and 4 bases at J, with 10 bases between. In germline, CDR1 is MDHEN, CDR2 SYDVKM. CDR3 in amino acids: CASSFQGQGNTIYF. DNA for the CDR3: TGTGCCAGCAGTTTCCAGGGACAAGGAAACACCATATATTTT.

This clone was seen a few times. CDR3 nucleotides: TGTGCCAGCAGTTCCGGGACAGGGGTTTATGGCTACACCTTC. Its protein product is CASSSGTGVYGYTF. The chain couples TRBV6-5 to TRBJ1-2; 10 bases are a match to TRBD1. The CDR3 contains 14 residues. V lost 4 bases to trimming and J lost 5 bases; unmatched junction nucleotides: 4. The germline CDR1 and CDR2 sequences are MNHEY and SVGAGI.

The CDR3 here is CASSRDQGADEKLFF. CDR3 in DNA: TGTGCCAGCTCAAGGGATCAGGGGGCGGATGAAAAACTGTTTTTT. The chain uses TRBV18 and TRBJ1-4; TRBD1 matches at 8 bases. The ends lost 5 bases at V and 6 bases at J; junction bases unmatched: 8. This CDR3 spans 15 amino acids. The germline V gene has CDR1 KGHSH and CDR2 LQKENI.

This chain links TRBV11-3 with TRBJ1-3; D remains ambiguous. The CDR3 totals 14 residues. V lost 1 base and J lost 0, with 4 bases in between. In germline, CDR1 is SGHNT, CDR2 YENEEA. CDR3 nucleotide sequence: TGTGCCAGCAGCTTAGTCGGCTCTGGAAACACCATATATTTT. As protein: CASSLVGSGNTIYF.

V is TRBV3-1 (or the pseudogene TRBV3-2) and J is TRBJ2-1; 9 nucleotides align to TRBD2. CDR1 LGHDT and CDR2 YNNKEL come from the germline V gene (reference sequence). Unmatched junction bases numbered 6, after V lost 3 bases and J lost 3 bases. The CDR3 is 16 residues long. The CDR3 loop reads CASSQLAGGFYNEQFF. CDR3 nucleotide sequence: TGTGCCAGCAGCCAGCTTGCGGGAGGGTTCTACAATGAGCAGTTCTTC.